This note documents a single TCR beta chain sequence. Its recognized antigen is unknown. No qualities accompany the bases; no much larger clone lies one base away. The entry originates in a study of shared clonotypes between healthy human individuals (dated by TCRdb to about 2020). About the study as a whole: A few men and a couple of women, aged 18 to 49 years, made up the cohort. Between about 0.8 and 9 billion PBMCs per donor were obtained by leukapheresis. Per donor, three plates each were used for CD4 naive and CD4 memory, two for CD8 naive, and one for CD8 memory. Libraries were prepared and TCR repertoires were sequenced by different laboratories using diverse techniques, in order to increase sequencing depth and limit assay-specific biases. To estimate repertoire size and how much clonotypes are shared between individuals, the study performed deep sequencing of blood TCR repertoires from roughly five healthy adults. General study outcomes and caveats: Rarefaction of sorted-subset datasets indicated incomplete sequencing despite the large sequencing depth. Compared with non-shared clonotypes, the clonotypes found in all four sorted-subset donors had higher generation probabilities. Sampling was restricted to blood, and TCR repertoires in tissue are likely to differ from TCR repertoires in blood. Across four donors, about 5% of naive CD4, approximately 3.5% of naive CD8, 2% to 2.5% of memory CD4, and under 0.45% of memory CD8 clonotypes were shared. Based on pairwise subsampling, the degree of clonotype sharing among donors was expected to be affected by sequencing depth. The small number of donors limited the genetic and exposure-history diversity represented. Naive subsets generally had larger estimated clonotype richness than memory subsets did.

Using the deep immunoSEQ assay, TCR CDR3 regions were amplified from genomic DNA by multiplex PCR. Extracted genomic DNA from each cell subset was distributed evenly across all wells of several immunoSEQ 96-well plates, and each plate was treated as a replicate. Each replicate PCR for sorted subsets received around 200 ng genomic DNA, equal to around 32,000 T cell genomes. Purified libraries were measured with a Qubit 3.0 fluorometer, size-checked on a Bioanalyzer 2100, and measured again with the KAPA Library Quantification kit. Every immunoSEQ 96-well plate was sequenced on a dedicated single-read 150-cycle Illumina NextSeq 550 flow cell. In the paper's pipeline: Because the immunoSEQ output held only junctional sequences and lacked quality scores, the filtering could not match the filtering applied to full-length reads. To assign V/J genes and CDR3, sequences were annotated using PyIR, a Python wrapper for IgBLAST v1.9, with IMGT germline references. Reads with weak V/J assignments (E-value above 1e-6), missing CDR3, stop codons, out-of-frame junctions, or ambiguous translated residues were removed. V3J clonotypes were defined as sequences sharing an identical inferred V gene, J gene, and CDR3 amino acid sequence. To compute the percentage overlap between repertoires, the number of shared unique clonotypes was divided by the size of the smaller repertoire. RTK rarefaction, the Chao1 estimator, and Recon v2.1 estimates of unobserved clonotypes were used to assess repertoire richness. Generation probabilities were computed with OLGA for all TCRbeta clonotypes obtained by the gDNA method from a few donors. In TCRdb, the immuneACCESS table is reduced to in-frame sequences with V and J assigned. These tables do not hold every clone; where another copy was compared, an unresolved V gene accounts for under half, and the others remain unexplained. Clone size and the V and J calls come from that table; the DNA yielded D and trimming. This sample is represented by more than 2,000,000 clones; around nine tenths of them were singletons. The ten largest clones add up to roughly 0.15% of the sample.

The donors were healthy, HIV-negative adults who had no recently reported acute infections or vaccinations. All donors were Caucasian adults living in Nashville, Tennessee, USA. CD4+ T cells were enriched by magnetic negative selection, after which naive cells were positively selected on CD45RA and the negative fraction was taken as the memory subset. After blood collection by leukapheresis, PBMCs were isolated using Ficoll-Histopaque density gradient centrifugation and then cryopreserved in the vapor phase of liquid nitrogen. Purity and quantity of every magnetically sorted T cell population were checked by analytical flow cytometry. Each sorted fraction had its genomic DNA isolated and then quantified by UV absorbance on a Nanodrop 2000c. The clonotype originates from a man aged 18 to 30 in good health. Sequenced: naive CD4+ T cells sorted from blood. The cell subset or site label for this specimen denotes: CD45RA+ positively selected.

The DNA is as follows: TGCGCCAGCCGCCCAGAACAAGAGACCCAGTACTTC. Translation gives CASRPEQETQYF. The chain couples TRBV5-1 to TRBJ2-5, with an unclear D gene assignment. Reading the germline V gene gives CDR1 SGHRS and CDR2 YFSETQ. The CDR3 runs 12 amino acids, cysteine and phenylalanine included. The sequence is cut down to CDR3 DNA, 36 bases in frame from base 1. V loses 7 bases of germline sequence and J loses 2 bases, and the interval between the two ends is 9 bases.